This passage covers 17 T cell receptor beta chains from one sample sequenced in a study of cytomegalovirus exposure and HLA in healthy donors. The PCR was carried out with 60 Vbeta primers and 13 Jbeta primers. Produced via immunoSEQ multiplex PCR; TCRdb's table is partial and in-frame only. The data hold approximately 160,000 clones, with more than 60% observed a single time. The sample comprised PBMCs. The receptor source for this set is a male donor in good health and CMV-seronegative.

This clone has a handful of counts. J is TRBJ1-1 and V is TRBV2; D is perhaps TRBD1 (6 bases). The CDR3 has 16 amino acids. Trimming pared 2 bases from V and 7 bases from J, leaving 20 bases between. Per the germline V gene, CDR1 is SNHLY and CDR2 is FYNNEI. CDR3 in DNA: TGTGCCAGCAGTGAAAATTTTCCGGGGGGCCGAATTGAAGCTTTCTTT. This encodes CASSENFPGGRIEAFF.

V gene TRBV7-9 combines with J gene TRBJ2-7, with D hard to call. V was clipped by 0 bases and J by 3 bases, with 6 bases between them. The CDR3 covers 13 residues. Germline V gene lookup returns CDR1 SEHNR and CDR2 FQNEAQ (reference sequence). The CDR3 DNA follows: TGTGCCAGCAGCTTAGCTTCCAGCTACGAGCAGTACTTC. It is translated as CASSLASSYEQYF.

The chain is built from TRBV18 and TRBJ1-3, with TRBD1 as a possible D gene (6 bases). Germline lookup yields CDR1 KGHSH and CDR2 LQKENI. CDR3 length equals 17 residues. Trimming took off 2 bases at V and 0 bases at J, with 14 bases between the two ends. CDR3 loop: CASSPLQGSSSGNTIYF. CDR3 nucleotide sequence: TGTGCCAGCTCACCATTACAGGGTAGCTCCTCTGGAAACACCATATATTTT.

V is TRBV9 and J is TRBJ1-4; D is perhaps TRBD1 (5 bases). Looked up from germline, CDR1 is SGDLS and CDR2 is YYNGEE. This CDR3 region has 14 residues. V was clipped by 3 bases and J by 9 bases, with 15 bases between them. This chain's CDR3 is CASSAEGWSKKLFF. The CDR3 region has the DNA TGTGCCAGCAGCGCGGAGGGGTGGAGTAAAAAACTGTTTTTT.

The V and J genes are TRBV7-9 and TRBJ2-3; no clear D. CDR1 SEHNR and CDR2 FQNEAQ come from the germline V gene (reference sequence). The CDR3 is 13 amino acids. Trimming pared 1 base from V and 6 bases from J, leaving 8 bases between. CDR3 residues: CASSLDPQDTQYF. The DNA of the CDR3 is TGTGCCAGCAGCTTAGACCCGCAGGATACGCAGTATTTT.

The DNA of the CDR3 is TGTGCCAGCAGATCAGCGGGAGGGGAGACCCAGTACTTC. This codes for CASRSAGGETQYF. The gene calls are TRBV5-4 and TRBJ2-5; 10 bases align to TRBD2. Looked up from germline, CDR1 is SGHNT and CDR2 is YYREEE (reference sequence). CDR3 length equals 13 residues. V trimming: 5 bases; J trimming: 5 bases; junction bases outside the gene matches: 3.

The CDR3 sequence: CASSGKQGADTEAFF. CDR3 DNA sequence: TGTGCCAGTAGTGGAAAACAGGGGGCCGACACTGAAGCTTTCTTT. This chain links TRBV19 with TRBJ1-1, with 9 positions matching TRBD1. This CDR3 has 15 amino acids. CDR1 is LNHDA and CDR2 is SQIVND in the germline V gene (reference sequence). V lost 5 bases, J lost 3 bases, and 7 bases stayed unmatched. Together with reference TRBV19 and TRBJ1-1, the CDR3 gives the full variable domain: DGGITQSPKYLFRKEGQNVTLSCEQNLNHDAMYWYRQDPGQGLRLIYYSQIVNDFQKGDIAEGYSVSREKKESFPLTVTSAQKNPTAFYLCASSGKQGADTEAFFGQGTRLTVV.

Concerning this clone: Other DNA sequences in this specimen translate into the identical CDR3. The genes are TRBV5-1 and TRBJ2-3; the D is unclear. Per the germline V gene, CDR1 is SGHRS and CDR2 is YFSETQ. The CDR3 extends over 12 amino acids. Trimming removed 5 bases at V and 0 bases at J, with 4 bases between. CDR3: CASSSSTDTQYF. The CDR3 DNA reads as TGCGCCAGCAGTAGTAGCACAGATACGCAGTATTTT.

V gene TRBV28 combines with J gene TRBJ2-2, with 13 bases that match TRBD2. V shed 5 bases and J 5 bases; nucleotides not matched to a gene: 8. Germline CDR1 reads MDHEN; CDR2 reads SYDVKM. This CDR3 has 17 amino acids. CDR3 in DNA: TGTGCCAGCAGTCCTCCAGGACTAGCGGGAGATACCGGGGAGCTGTTTTTT. Translated: CASSPPGLAGDTGELFF. Full variable domain (rest looked up from reference TRBV28 and TRBJ2-2): DVKVTQSSRYLVKRTGEKVFLECVQDMDHENMFWYRQDPGLGLRLIYFSYDVKMKEKGDIPEGYSVSREKKERFSLILESASTNQTSMYLCASSPPGLAGDTGELFFGEGSRLTVL.

The chain uses TRBV5-6 and TRBJ1-6, with D hard to call. V shed 3 bases and J shed 9 bases, with 19 bases lying between them. Germline CDR1 and CDR2: SGHDT and YYEEEE. This CDR3 is 16 amino acids long. CDR3 region: CASSSRRATGGSPLHF. DNA for the CDR3: TGTGCCAGCAGCTCTCGTCGAGCGACCGGTGGTTCACCCCTCCACTTT.

The V call is TRBV5-4, the J call TRBJ2-7; 8 bases are a match to TRBD1. The CDR3 consists of 12 residues. Germline V gene sequence: CDR1 SGHNT, CDR2 YYREEE (reference sequence). The ends lost 3 bases at V and 6 bases at J; junction bases unmatched: 2. The CDR3, as DNA: TGTGCCAGCAGCTCGGACAGGGCCGAGCAGTACTTC. It codes for CASSSDRAEQYF.

This chain uses TRBV11-2 with TRBJ1-2; TRBD1 is a possible D gene (5 bases). Germline V gives CDR1 SGHAT, CDR2 FQNNGV. Trimming removed 5 bases from V and 4 bases from J, with 14 bases in between. The CDR3 is made up of 14 amino acids. The CDR3 DNA follows: TGTGCCAGCAGCCTCGGGGGTAAGGGCTATGGCTACACCTTC. Translated, it gives CASSLGGKGYGYTF. Variable domain in full (rest from reference TRBV11-2 and TRBJ1-2): EAGVAQSPRYKIIEKRQSVAFWCNPISGHATLYWYQQILGQGPKLLIQFQNNGVVDDSQLPKDRFSAERLKGVDSTLKIQPAKLEDSAVYLCASSLGGKGYGYTFGSGTRLTVV.

The V gene is TRBV27, the J gene TRBJ2-2; TRBD2 matches at 13 bases. This CDR3 has 17 residues. Looked up from germline, CDR1 is MNHEY and CDR2 is SMNVEV (reference sequence). Trimming took 2 bases from V and 4 from J; bases not matched to a gene: 4. CDR3 region: CASSLGGLAGPTGELFF. The CDR3 DNA follows: TGTGCCAGCAGTTTAGGGGGACTAGCGGGGCCCACCGGGGAGCTGTTTTTT.

The CDR3, as DNA: TGTGCCAGCAGTTTAGTCCGGCCGGGACTAGCGGGGTACAATGAGCAGTTCTTC. Amino acid sequence: CASSLVRPGLAGYNEQFF. The V call is TRBV27, the J call TRBJ2-1; 13 positions match TRBD2. The V and J ends lost 2 bases and 4 bases, in that order; junction bases with no gene match: 8. Per the germline V gene, CDR1 is MNHEY and CDR2 is SMNVEV (reference sequence). The CDR3 length is 18 residues.

The chain employs TRBV18 and TRBJ2-7, with TRBD1 identical over 10 bases. Germline trimming cut 3 bases from V and 5 bases from J; bases unmatched to any gene: 7. CDR1 and CDR2 from the germline V gene are KGHSH and LQKENI. The CDR3 extends over 15 amino acids. CDR3 region: CASSPGTGVIHEQYF. The CDR3 DNA sequence: TGTGCCAGCTCACCCGGGACAGGGGTAATCCACGAGCAGTACTTC.

J is TRBJ2-7 and V is TRBV7-9, with D tentatively TRBD1 (7 bases). CDR1 SEHNR and CDR2 FQNEAQ come from the germline V gene (reference sequence). The CDR3 covers 14 residues. V shed 4 bases and J shed 4 bases, with 14 bases lying between them. In nucleotides, the CDR3 is TGTGCCAGCAGCTACCAGGGGGGTAGGTACGAGCAGTACTTC. As protein: CASSYQGGRYEQYF.

The chain joins TRBV11-2 to TRBJ2-6; D might be TRBD1 (5 bases). Germline values: CDR1 SGHAT, CDR2 FQNNGV. Trimming shortened V by 3 bases and J by 0 bases, and 12 bases separated the two germline ends. This CDR3 contains 17 residues. The CDR3 DNA is TGTGCCAGCAGCTTTCAAGGGGCAAGCTCTGGGGCCAACGTCCTGACTTTC. Its translation: CASSFQGASSGANVLTF.